This T cell receptor (beta chain) was observed in a study of Ad26.COV2.S vaccination and SARS-CoV-2 variants. The overall study: Doses of Ad26.COV2.S were injected into muscle once or twice, 56 days apart.

With regard to this clone: Its cognate antigen is unknown.

The CDR3 is 14 residues long. Germline lookup yields CDR1 SGHTA and CDR2 FQGNSA. Trimming cost V 5 bases and J 4 bases, with 14 bases left between them. Treatment described: 15 to 20 received Ad26.COV2.S at low or high dose, single or two shots; roughly 5 received placebo; per-sample allocation not given. Day 63 following the first vaccine or placebo injection was when the samples were taken. Expression of Wuhan-strain SARS-CoV-2 spike came from the Ad26 vector that formed the vaccine. Whole-study results and caveats: Participants given vaccine showed non-spike TCR breadth similar to that of placebo recipients.

The protocol was immunoSEQ multiplex PCR, while the TCRdb copy is restricted to in-frame clones and leaves out a portion. The table has about 390,000 clones, about 90% seen once. This chain connects TRBV7-2 to TRBJ2-5; TRBD1 is a possible D gene (5 bases). Here the sequenced sample was peripheral blood, taken in a trial of Ad26.COV2.S vaccine versus placebo. The sequence was collected from a person aged 18-60 years who received the Ad26.COV2.S COVID-19 vaccine or a placebo. CDR3 loop: CASSPLGAGETQYF. DNA of the CDR3: TGTGCCAGCAGCCCCCTAGGGGCAGGAGAGACCCAGTACTTC. Full variable domain (rest looked up from reference TRBV7-2 and TRBJ2-5): GAGVSQSPSNKVTEKGKDVELRCDPISGHTALYWYRQSLGQGLEFLIYFQGNSAPDKSGLPSDRFSAERTGGSVSTLTIQRTQQEDSAVYLCASSPLGAGETQYFGPGTRLLVL.